This record covers a single T cell receptor (beta chain). The table lists this clonotype with many counts. What antigen it recognizes has not been identified. No much larger clone is present one base from it, and per-base qualities are unavailable. This sample stems from a study of identical twins (dated by TCRdb to the mid-2010s). For the wider study: TCR alpha and beta repertoires from monozygotic twins, unrelated adults of various ages and cord blood were deep-sequenced to test whether fetal clonotypes persist. Replicate twin experiments were performed at different times using different library preparation protocols to rule out contamination.

All donors were healthy Caucasians. The twin cohort consisted of three pairs of female monozygotic twins, all aged roughly 18 to 30 years. Positive isolation kits from Invitrogen were used to isolate CD4+ and CD8+ T cell populations. V loses 6 bases at its end and J loses 3 bases; junction bases beyond the gene matches: 4. Sequences LNHNV (CDR1) and YYDKDF (CDR2) are obtained from the germline V gene (reference sequence). The CDR3 holds 14 amino acids from the cysteine to the phenylalanine. Only the CDR3 region is kept as DNA, spanning 42 bases read in frame from base 1. The library was generated by 5' RACE. The listed sequencing device is Illumina HiSeq 2000. Template switching introduced a universal primer binding site; the final cDNA contained a unique molecular identifier, enabling accurate counting of TCR cDNA molecules. First-strand cDNA for TCR alpha and beta chains was synthesized from specific primers in the conserved constant-segment region. To control for contamination, every cDNA library was double barcoded, receiving both a SMART-Mk sample barcode and Illumina barcodes. TruSeq adapter sequences along with Illumina sample barcodes were introduced in two successive PCR steps. The Illumina HiSeq platform was used with custom primers to sequence TCR alpha and beta cDNA libraries. The published analysis was carried out like this. Unique molecular identifiers were extracted from raw reads with MiGEC, and CDR3 positions were determined with MiXCR. For each individual, recombination models were inferred using an EM algorithm with the repgenHMM and IGoR tools. Shared clonotype analysis was performed with the tcR package in R, normalizing sharing by the product of cloneset sizes. To study raw recombination without the effects of thymic and clonal selection, out-of-frame nonproductive sequences were analyzed. TCRdb reprocessed the public reads (quality trimming at Q25 with fastp, clone calling with MiXCR) and kept in-frame beta chains. Rows are combined by CDR3 protein, so each entry shows the most common genes and DNA. The authors' filters were not applied to this entry. The sample profile shows 400,000 to 500,000 distinct CDR3 sequences; roughly an eighth of them were found once. The ten largest make up approximately 0.98% of the sample.

Study-level results and caveats: Invariant T cells such as MAIT and iNKT could partly confound zero-insertion analyses, though diverse VJ usage argued against this for most clonotypes. Because the same donors could not be followed over many years, the conclusions relied on cross-sectional statistical analysis. Compared with coincidental sharing between unrelated individuals, an excess of low generation-probability sequences was observed among out-of-frame TCR alpha sequences shared between twins. Fewer insertions were carried by abundant cord blood beta clonotypes; a weaker similar trend was observed in young adult naive repertoires, while no such trend was observed in memory repertoires. Excess twin sharing in beta out-of-frame sequences was weaker because fewer shared sequences lowered the signal-to-noise ratio. In monozygotic twins, out-of-frame TCR alpha sharing was systematically underestimated by recombination models, although the models agreed with sharing between unrelated individuals.

These data also formed part of another study, on yellow fever vaccine responses in identical twins. From the second report: The authors reported that the T cell response to vaccination in identical twins appeared partly convergent and partly personalized. In identical twins, the study followed T cell clones that responded to the vaccine with precision.

The chain is encoded by TRBV15 joined to TRBJ2-4, with 8 bases matching TRBD2. The clonotype comes from a woman between 18 and 30 years old in good health. Sequenced: CD4+ T cells sorted from blood. The nucleotides are TGTGCCACCAGAGATAGCGGGATCAAAAACATTCAGTACTTC. This sequence encodes CATRDSGIKNIQYF.